A single T cell receptor beta chain is shown here with its context. Germline CDR1 reads DFQATT; CDR2 reads SNEGSKA (reference sequence). This CDR3 has 14 amino acids. The TRB libraries of cDNA were built by UMI-labeled 5' RACE. TCRdb reprocessed the 5' RACE reads; each CDR3 protein has one entry and no DNA is given. The sample includes approximately 52,000 distinct CDR3 sequences. This specimen belongs to a study of CXCR3-negative and CXCR3-positive naive CD8 T cells. The specimen sequenced was memory CD8+ T cells from blood. This TCR came from a human donor in good health. Some clones in this sample may be carry-over from other donors' samples. This chain links TRBV20-1 with TRBJ2-7; the TCRdb call, TRBD2, lacks DNA for checking. The CDR3 sequence: CSASSGPEPYEQYF.